This T cell receptor beta chain was obtained from a study of regulatory T cells in long-lasting Graves disease. Comments on this clonotype: Its matching antigen is unknown.

The CDR3 length is 15 residues. CDR1 and CDR2 (germline): SGHTA, FQGTGA. The ends lost 5 bases at V and 3 bases at J; junction bases unmatched: 5. Extracted PBMC RNA gave rise to the TCR library. From the reads, TCRdb called clonotypes with MiXCR, one entry per CDR3 protein. The sample shows approximately 590 distinct CDR3 sequences, roughly 67% of them seen only once. The study, taken as a whole, reports: TRBV28, TRBJ1-2 and TRBJ2-5 emerged as the favored segments in persistent disease. Rather than thyroid tissue, only peripheral blood underwent study.

The chain couples TRBV7-3 to TRBJ2-3; 10 nucleotides line up with TRBD2. The sequenced sample was peripheral blood mononuclear cells (PBMCs), obtained with antithyroid drug treatment, in newly diagnosed or persistent Graves disease (not recorded which). The sequence derives from a female donor with Graves disease. The CDR3 protein is CASSPSGSITDTQYF. The CDR3 DNA reads TGTGCCAGCAGCCCTAGCGGGAGTATAACAGATACGCAGTATTTT.